The 8 T cell receptor beta chains below all came from one sample that was sequenced in a study of beta chain features in type 1 diabetes. No antigens are known for them. Overall study findings and caveats: Among all four CD4+ subsets, Type 1 diabetes patients had TCRB CDR3s that were moderately but significantly shorter.

Of the isolated RNA, all was reverse transcribed, and so the sequenced material was expressed TCRB transcripts. The table came from immunoSEQ multiplex PCR; TCRdb's copy has only in-frame clones and leaves some out. The sample shows about 120,000 clones, 16% of them seen only once. The sample was central memory CD4+ T cells from blood. These receptors were collected from a man aged 30-40 years with type 1 diabetes.

This clone was found a few times. The genes are TRBV4-3 and TRBJ2-5; 12 positions agree with TRBD1. The J segment lost 5 bases and the V segment lost 4 bases, leaving 5 bases of the junction unmatched. This CDR3 spans 15 amino acids. The germline CDR1 and CDR2 sequences are LGHNA and YSLEER. This CDR3 reads CASSLGTGGAETQYF. DNA for the CDR3: TGCGCCAGCAGCCTCGGGACAGGGGGCGCGGAGACCCAGTACTTC.

A few counts support this clone. The chain employs TRBV4-2 and TRBJ2-7, with D perhaps matching TRBD2 (6 bases). The germline V and J ends were trimmed by 0 bases and 6 bases, with 12 bases remaining between them. CDR3 length: 14 residues. Germline V gives CDR1 LGHNA, CDR2 YNFKEQ. Here the CDR3 DNA reads TGTGCCAGCAGCCAAGATGGGGGACTCGGCGAGCAGTACTTC. Translation: CASSQDGGLGEQYF.

The chain is built from TRBV6-4 and TRBJ2-1, with 13 bases aligning to TRBD2. Trimming took 2 bases from V and 10 from J; bases not matched to a gene: 2. Per germline, CDR1 MRHNA and CDR2 SNTAGT. The CDR3 covers 14 residues. The CDR3 loop is CASSDRGLAGEQFF. Here the CDR3 DNA reads TGTGCCAGCAGTGACCGGGGACTAGCGGGGGAGCAGTTCTTC.

This rearrangement joins TRBV11-3 to TRBJ2-3, with 8 bases that match TRBD2. CDR1 and CDR2 (germline): SGHNT, YENEEA. After removal of 11 bases from V and 2 bases from J, the junction contained 3 bases not matched to a gene. CDR3 size: 12 residues. CDR3 protein: CAFSGDTDTQYF. CDR3 DNA sequence: TGTGCCTTTAGCGGGGACACAGATACGCAGTATTTT.

The chain combines TRBV6-5 with TRBJ2-6, with a weak D call TRBD1 (5 bases). The CDR3 loop spans 13 amino acids. The germline CDR1 and CDR2 sequences are MNHEY and SVGAGI. V was pared by 0 bases and J by 15 bases, with 12 bases between. The CDR3 here is CASSYSGPEDLTF. The CDR3 region has the DNA TGTGCCAGCAGTTACTCGGGGCCCGAGGACCTGACTTTC.

The V call is TRBV7-9, the J call TRBJ2-7; possible D gene TRBD2, 5 bases. Trimming left V 5 bases short and J 4 bases short, with 18 bases between. The CDR3 consists of 15 residues. Germline V gene sequence: CDR1 SEHNR, CDR2 FQNEAQ (reference sequence). The CDR3 bases are TGTGCCAGCAGCCCCAGCGGAAGTCAATTATACGAGCAGTACTTC. It yields the protein CASSPSGSQLYEQYF.

This clone was seen many times. The chain joins TRBV18 to TRBJ2-1; D uncertain. This CDR3 region has 15 residues. The germline V gene has CDR1 KGHSH and CDR2 LQKENI. The germline V and J ends were trimmed by 0 bases and 7 bases, with 13 bases remaining between them. CDR3 amino acids: CASSPPSRGENEQFF. In DNA form, the CDR3 reads TGTGCCAGCTCACCACCTTCTCGTGGAGAAAATGAGCAGTTCTTC.

This clone was recorded a few times. This sequence joins TRBV11-3 and TRBJ2-2, with D perhaps TRBD1 (6 bases). Trimming cost V 5 bases and J 0 bases, with 13 bases left between them. Germline V CDR1 and CDR2: SGHNT, YENEEA. CDR3 length: 16 amino acids. The CDR3 bases are TGTGCCAGCAGCCCCGGGACAACAACGAACACCGGGGAGCTGTTTTTT. The encoded protein is CASSPGTTTNTGELFF.